These 22 T cell receptor beta chains share one sample of origin, sequenced in a study of T cells after yellow fever vaccination. TCRdb itself ran the 5' RACE reads through MiXCR, one entry per CDR3 protein. Of 310,000 or so distinct CDR3 sequences in the sample, 6.5% to 8.5% were seen once. Source: PBMCs, taken about 41 days after the first yellow fever vaccination. These receptors were obtained from a man between 18 and 35 years old who received the YFV17D yellow fever vaccine.

This clonotype was counted many times. This chain joins TRBV4-1 and TRBJ2-3; possibly TRBD1 or TRBD2 for D (5 bases each). V was pared by 0 bases and J by 3 bases, with 19 bases between. This CDR3 contains 18 residues. Germline CDR1 is MGHRA and CDR2 is YSYEKL. CDR3 residues: CASSQEGIGVLATDTQYF. The CDR3 nucleotides read TGCGCCAGCAGCCAAGAAGGGATAGGGGTCCTAGCAACAGATACGCAGTATTTT.

A few counts support this clonotype. The rearrangement uses TRBV28 and TRBJ1-6; 7 nucleotides agree with TRBD1. Germline V gives CDR1 MDHEN, CDR2 SYDVKM. This CDR3 spans 15 amino acids. With 5 bases clipped from V and 6 bases from J, the junction kept 7 bases outside the gene matches. CDR3 in amino acids: CASSLQGRGNSPLHF. In DNA, the CDR3 is TGTGCCAGCAGTCTACAGGGGAGGGGTAATTCACCCCTCCACTTT.

The CDR3 sequence: CASSWDRPSSYNEQFF. The CDR3 DNA is TGTGCCAGCAGCTGGGACAGGCCGAGCTCCTACAATGAGCAGTTCTTC. The chain links TRBV5-4 to TRBJ2-1; 8 bases line up with TRBD1. The CDR3 has 16 amino acids. From germline, CDR1 is SGHNT and CDR2 YYREEE (reference sequence). The V and J ends lost 3 bases and 0 bases, in that order; junction bases with no gene match: 5.

Many counts were recorded for this clonotype. The gene calls are TRBV10-3 and TRBJ1-5, with 10 bases aligning to TRBD1. Germline assignment: CDR1 ENHRY and CDR2 SYGVKD. This CDR3 is 14 amino acids long. V gave up 9 bases and J gave up 5 bases; unmatched junction bases: 7. In nucleotides, the CDR3 is TGTGCCATTGGTTCCGGGACAGGGGATCAGCCCCAGCATTTT. This gives the protein CAIGSGTGDQPQHF.

The chain combines TRBV6-1 with TRBJ1-1, with unresolved D. Trimming shortened V by 3 bases and J by 2 bases, and 13 bases separated the two germline ends. The germline V gene encodes CDR1 MNHNS and CDR2 SASEGT. The length of the CDR3 is 15 residues. CDR3 bases: TGTGCCAGCAGTGAGGGTCCAGGCCTTAACACTGAAGCTTTCTTT. Its protein product is CASSEGPGLNTEAFF.

This clonotype has more than one count but fewer than ten. The V call is TRBV20-1, the J call TRBJ1-4, with D uncertain. The length of the CDR3 is 14 residues. Trimming removed 3 bases from V and 8 bases from J, with 16 bases in between. Germline assignment: CDR1 DFQATT and CDR2 SNEGSKA (reference sequence). The CDR3 here is CSARSVVRGEKLFF. The CDR3 DNA is TGCAGTGCTAGGAGTGTAGTTCGTGGGGAAAAACTGTTTTTT.

This clonotype was counted between two and nine times. The V and J genes are TRBV7-2 and TRBJ1-1; D possibly corresponds to TRBD1 (6 bases). CDR1 and CDR2 (germline): SGHTA, FQGNSA. V lost 1 base to trimming and J lost 3 bases, with 9 bases between them. The CDR3 is made up of 14 amino acids. CDR3 DNA sequence: TGTGCCAGCAGCTTAGACAGGGTTGACACTGAAGCTTTCTTT. Protein sequence: CASSLDRVDTEAFF.

Worth noting for this clonotype: A much larger clonotype is one base distant, so this may be a read error. The chain joins TRBV4-3 to TRBJ2-7; 8 nucleotides line up with TRBD2. V lost 2 bases to trimming and J lost 3 bases; unmatched junction nucleotides: 3. The CDR3 runs 14 residues. CDR1 is LGHNA, CDR2 YSLEER, per germline. DNA for the CDR3: TGCGCCAGCAGCCAAAACGGGAGGGTCTACGAGCAGTACTTC. It translates to CASSQNGRVYEQYF.

This clonotype was seen repeatedly, ten times or more. This rearrangement joins TRBV7-2 to TRBJ2-5; TRBD1 matches 8 bases. Trimming took 8 bases from V and 5 from J; bases not matched to a gene: 7. Germline V CDR1 and CDR2: SGHTA, FQGNSA. The length of the CDR3 is 13 residues. DNA of the CDR3: TGTGCCAGCGGGGCAGGGGGCTTGGAGACCCAGTACTTC. Encoded protein: CASGAGGLETQYF.

This clonotype was seen ten or more times. The chain combines TRBV7-2 with TRBJ1-2; no clear D gene. The CDR3 extends over 13 amino acids. The germline CDR1 and CDR2 sequences are SGHTA and FQGNSA. V lost 3 bases and J lost 4, with 9 bases in between. As DNA, the CDR3 is TGTGCCAGCAGCTTTGGACGGTCCTATGGCTACACCTTC. Translating it yields CASSFGRSYGYTF.

This clonotype was counted ten times or more. The genes are TRBV29-1 and TRBJ1-2; 7 bases are shared with TRBD1. Germline V gene data show CDR1 as SQVTM and CDR2 as ANQGSEA. Trimming took 5 bases from V and 4 from J; bases not matched to a gene: 19. The CDR3 length is 17 residues. In DNA, the CDR3 is TGCAGCGTTTTCCCCCCCATGGGGCAGGGGGTGATCTATGGCTACACCTTC. As protein: CSVFPPMGQGVIYGYTF.

A few counts support this clonotype. The chain couples TRBV7-2 to TRBJ2-3, with D unclear. The V and J ends lost 5 bases and 1 base respectively, with 16 bases between them. The germline V gene encodes CDR1 SGHTA and CDR2 FQGNSA. CDR3 size: 16 residues. The CDR3 protein is CASSEASPRGTDTQYF. The CDR3 coding sequence is TGTGCCAGCAGCGAAGCGAGCCCCCGGGGCACAGATACGCAGTATTTT.

This clonotype came up many times. This chain connects TRBV7-2 to TRBJ2-6, with D unresolved. This CDR3 is built from 16 residues. V lost 0 bases and J lost 1, with 7 bases in between. Germline lookup yields CDR1 SGHTA and CDR2 FQGNSA. CDR3 DNA sequence: TGTGCCAGCAGCTTAGCGTTAGGGTCTGGGGCCAACGTCCTGACTTTC. Encoded protein: CASSLALGSGANVLTF.

The V call is TRBV10-3, the J call TRBJ2-3; D call uncertain. Trimming pared 8 bases from V and 1 base from J, leaving 4 bases between. Per germline, CDR1 ENHRY and CDR2 SYGVKD. The CDR3 totals 11 residues. CDR3 DNA: TGTGCCATCCGAGGCACAGATACGCAGTATTTT. Its translation is CAIRGTDTQYF.

This clonotype has a handful of counts. The chain links TRBV21-1 to TRBJ2-3; TRBD1, the D gene given by the table, was not confirmed from the DNA. TRBV21-1 is a known pseudogene. CDR3 length: 16 amino acids. CDR3: CASSKSRGLSTDTQYF. In DNA, the CDR3 is TGTGCCAGCAGCAAAAGCAGGGGATTGAGCACAGATACGCAGTATTTT.

This clonotype was seen a handful of times. V is TRBV7-2 and J is TRBJ2-1; 9 bases agree with TRBD1. V gave up 3 bases and J gave up 4 bases; unmatched junction bases: 10. The germline V gene has CDR1 SGHTA and CDR2 FQGNSA. The CDR3 is 17 amino acids. The CDR3 coding sequence is TGTGCCAGCAGCTTTCCCGGAACAGGGGGCGCGTACAATGAGCAGTTCTTC. Protein product: CASSFPGTGGAYNEQFF.

The genes are TRBV11-2 and TRBJ2-3, with D possibly matching TRBD2 (5 bases). The CDR3 is 14 amino acids. Trimming pared 2 bases from V and 4 bases from J, leaving 10 bases between. Per germline, CDR1 SGHAT and CDR2 FQNNGV. The CDR3 nucleotides read TGTGCCAGCAGCTTAATATTCGGGGCAGATACGCAGTATTTT. Translating it yields CASSLIFGADTQYF.

This clonotype was counted ten times or more. V and J are TRBV5-1 and TRBJ2-5; D call uncertain. The V and J ends lost 4 bases and 4 bases respectively, with 11 bases between them. Germline V gives CDR1 SGHRS, CDR2 YFSETQ. The CDR3 extends over 13 amino acids. The DNA for the CDR3 is TGCGCCAGCAGCCTATACTTTGGAGAGACCCAGTACTTC. Translated: CASSLYFGETQYF.

This clonotype was picked up many times. This chain links TRBV5-1 with TRBJ2-3, with 13 bases fitting TRBD2. The V gene end was trimmed by 4 bases and the J gene end by 4 bases; junction bases not matched to a gene: 9. Per germline, CDR1 SGHRS and CDR2 YFSETQ. This CDR3 has 17 amino acids. The CDR3 nucleotides read TGCGCCAGCAGCGTGGGACTAGCGGGGCCTGAGGCAGATACGCAGTATTTT. Its protein product is CASSVGLAGPEADTQYF.

There are many counts of this clonotype. This CDR3 is CASSVVILQGFDTEAFF. CDR3 nucleotides: TGTGCCAGCAGCGTAGTAATCTTACAGGGTTTCGACACTGAAGCTTTCTTT. V is TRBV9 and J is TRBJ1-1; D is possibly TRBD1 (6 bases). Germline V CDR1 and CDR2: SGDLS, YYNGEE. The CDR3 consists of 17 residues. V was cut by 0 bases and J by 3 bases, with 18 bases left in between.

The rearrangement joins TRBV7-9 to TRBJ2-2, with D possibly matching TRBD2 (5 bases). Trimming removed 1 base at V and 2 bases at J, with 14 bases between. There are 17 residues in the CDR3. The germline CDR1 and CDR2 sequences are SEHNR and FQNEAQ (reference sequence). CDR3 region: CASSLVAQSGNTGELFF. In DNA, the CDR3 is TGTGCCAGCAGCTTAGTGGCACAGAGCGGAAACACCGGGGAGCTGTTTTTT.

In its sample, this clonotype was seen a few times. CDR3 DNA sequence: TGTGCCAGCAGCTTAAAAACGGGAACTAATGAAAAACTGTTTTTT. Its translation is CASSLKTGTNEKLFF. This rearrangement joins TRBV7-9 to TRBJ1-4; D uncertain. Deletions cut 2 bases from V and 1 base from J, with 8 bases between. This CDR3 has 15 residues. Germline values: CDR1 SEHNR, CDR2 FQNEAQ (reference sequence).